These 4 T cell receptor beta chains were sequenced from one sample in a study of blood T cell repertoires in COVID-19. The data were produced by immunoSEQ multiplex PCR, yet TCRdb's version contains in-frame clones alone and is incomplete. The table includes fewer than 300,000 clones, about 86% detected once. The specimen was peripheral blood. Every receptor here comes from a woman aged 25 to 45 with COVID-19, enrolled during active disease.

This clone has a single count. The chain's CDR3 is CASSRSSGALNEQFF. Written as DNA, the CDR3 is TGTGCCAGCAGTCGCTCTAGCGGGGCCTTAAATGAGCAGTTCTTC. The chain joins TRBV6-5 to TRBJ2-1; 9 bases are a match to TRBD2. Looked up from germline, CDR1 is MNHEY and CDR2 is SVGAGI. The CDR3 loop spans 15 amino acids. Trimming at V came to 5 bases and at J to 7 bases, leaving 9 bases not matched to a gene.

V gene TRBV27 combines with J gene TRBJ2-7; D possibly corresponds to TRBD1 (6 bases). The germline V gene has CDR1 MNHEY and CDR2 SMNVEV (reference sequence). This CDR3 comprises 15 residues. V lost 2 bases and J lost 5, with 16 bases in between. CDR3 loop: CASSLNWVTGNEQYF. The CDR3 DNA reads as TGTGCCAGCAGTTTAAATTGGGTGACAGGCAACGAGCAGTACTTC.

The chain carries TRBV11-2 and TRBJ2-1; D is possibly TRBD1 (6 bases). Germline CDR1 is SGHAT and CDR2 is FQNNGV. V lost 3 bases and J lost 5, with 11 bases in between. The CDR3 runs 14 residues. CDR3 residues: CASSFLTGHNEQFF. In DNA, the CDR3 is TGTGCCAGCAGCTTTCTAACAGGGCACAATGAGCAGTTCTTC.

Details on this clone: Other DNA sequences in this sample translate to the same CDR3. The chain joins TRBV18 to TRBJ1-2; TRBD1 matches 7 bases. The CDR3 covers 13 residues. Germline V lookup: CDR1 KGHSH, CDR2 LQKENI. J was trimmed by 3 bases and V by 6 bases; bases with no gene match: 4. CDR3 amino acids: CASSPDRDYGYTF. CDR3 DNA sequence: TGTGCCAGCTCGCCTGACAGGGACTATGGCTACACCTTC.